The present entry profiles one TCR beta chain with its context. The data were produced by immunoSEQ multiplex PCR, yet TCRdb's version contains in-frame clones alone and is incomplete. The repertoire has about 66,000 clones, about 86% of them found once; the top ten carry 5.5% to 8%. This CDR3 has 16 amino acids. J gave up 4 bases and V 3 bases, and 9 bases lay outside the gene matches. CDR1 LGHNA and CDR2 YNFKEQ come from the germline V gene. The sample belongs to a study of blood T cell repertoires in COVID-19. The sequenced sample consisted of peripheral blood. The chain recombines TRBV4-2 with TRBJ2-1, with 7 bases lining up with TRBD2. This sequence was found in a man aged 50-60 years with active COVID-19. The CDR3 sequence is CASSQGPSGPYNEQFF. The CDR3 coding sequence is TGTGCCAGCAGCCAGGGTCCTAGCGGACCTTACAATGAGCAGTTCTTC.